Many counts were recorded for the clone carrying this T cell receptor beta chain. Antigen unknown. Trimming shortened V by 3 bases and J by 5 bases, and 9 bases separated the two germline ends. In germline, CDR1 is DFQATT, CDR2 SNEGSKA (reference sequence). This CDR3 spans 12 amino acids. The sample originates from a study of CD8 T cells in ankylosing spondylitis. Findings and limits, study-wide: Certain motif variants had earlier appeared in reactive arthritis synovial fluid and blood. Blood from ankylosing spondylitis patients appeared to carry a characteristic roughly 8-variant TCR beta motif. Disease-linked clones reportedly concentrated significantly in matched ankylosing spondylitis synovial fluid.

In TCRdb, the 5' RACE reads were re-called with MiXCR into one record per CDR3 protein. The table records around 890,000 distinct CDR3 sequences, 10% to 15% of them present only once. The origin of this receptor is a male donor with ankylosing spondylitis. Input material: blood, either unsorted or a sorted T cell fraction (not recorded which). The chain uses TRBV20-1 and TRBJ2-3; D possibly corresponds to TRBD2 (6 bases). This chain's CDR3 is CSARLGGDTQYF. The CDR3 DNA sequence: TGCAGTGCTAGGCTGGGGGGAGATACGCAGTATTTT.